This paragraph covers one T cell receptor (beta chain) sequence. This clonotype was seen repeatedly, ten times or more. Its antigen is unknown. No base quality information exists; no much larger clone differs at one position. The TCR beta CDR3 regions were amplified from the RNA transcripts. The first round of RT-PCR for the TCR CDR3 was performed with the HTBI primer set and the Qiagen OneStep RT-PCR kit. The libraries were constructed in a second round of multiplex PCR and then size-selected and purified. The libraries were sequenced on an Illumina HiSeq2000 using paired-end 100 bp reads. The source study handled its data this way. Raw data were processed with SOAPnuke, discarding reads with adapters, uncalled bases, mean Phred below 15, or no exact constant-primer or identifier match. COPE v1.2.5 was used to merge high-quality paired reads, and clonotypes were defined as unique nucleotide sequences. Clonotypes were aligned to IMGT TRBV, TRBD and TRBJ reference segments using MiTCR v1.1. The analysis was restricted to V-J combinations with a frequency above 0.0001, which together covered just over 98% of the repertoires. The TCS score was defined as the ratio of F50 (clonal expansion) to E x V (chaos), calculated using BLOSUM62-based TCRdist between CDR3 peptides within each V-J. Welch's t-statistics and random forest reduced fewer than 550 V-J features to under 15, which were used in a naive Bayes classifier (R e1071). TCRdb trimmed public reads at Q25 via fastp, called clones via MiXCR and kept in-frame beta chains. Each CDR3 protein appears once, grouped with its most common genes and DNA. These V and J calls rely on TCRdb rather than the paper's analysis. In all, the sample holds about 350,000 distinct CDR3 sequences, and about 15% of those were seen once. The top ten constitute approximately 23% of the sample.

Stable Graves' hyperthyroidism was defined as no progression to ophthalmopathy during 18 months of follow-up. The hyperthyroidism patients were between 18 and 65 years old and newly diagnosed, with a disease duration of less than 2 months. The study excluded patients with uncontrolled infections, other autoimmune diseases, pregnancy or lactation. Diagnoses relied on clinical symptoms, serum thyroxine and TRAb, thyroid ultrasound and orbital computed tomography. Ficoll-Paque density gradient centrifugation was used to isolate PBMCs from approximately 10 ml of fresh peripheral blood. Trizol reagent was used to extract total RNA, and RNA quality was then checked on an Agilent 2100 Bioanalyzer. The data originate from a study of T cells in Graves' hyperthyroidism and ophthalmopathy (dated by TCRdb to about 2019). Broadly, across the study: Peripheral blood samples were taken at initial diagnosis, before any treatment was given. To identify TCR V-J signatures that set the groups apart, the researchers used a discovery cohort of more than 95 patients, made up of 40 to 45 with Graves' ophthalmopathy and some 60 with stable Graves' hyperthyroidism. Whether ophthalmopathy could be predicted prospectively was tested in an independent validation cohort made up of about 20 hyperthyroidism patients plus 17 patients who later progressed to ophthalmopathy. For training and testing, the approximately 97 patients in the discovery cohort were randomly divided in a 7:3 ratio. In over five Graves' hyperthyroidism patients, the study also compared T-cell repertoires from thyroid tissue with T-cell repertoires from blood. After sampling, hyperthyroidism patients received methimazole starting at 30 mg daily, and ophthalmopathy patients received high-dose intravenous methylprednisolone. TCR Vbeta CDR3 sequencing of 140 or so peripheral blood samples (roughly 43 ophthalmopathy, over 70 hyperthyroidism and some 17 progressor patients) is reported in the paper. Points the paper makes about the study in general: A model built on a 13 V-J signature distinguished ophthalmopathy from stable hyperthyroidism, reaching 87.88% sensitivity and 81.08% specificity in cross-validation and 80%/75% in testing. Sample size was not statistically predetermined, and investigators were not blinded to group allocation. In validation, the model predicted progression to ophthalmopathy a median of about 5.9 months before onset, with approximately 71% sensitivity and just under 75% specificity. Most expanded thyroid clonotypes (frequency above 0.001) were also detected in blood, a finding suggesting that blood repertoires may reflect thyroid immune responses.

Per the germline V gene, SNHLY is the CDR1 and FYNNEI is the CDR2. V loses 3 bases of germline sequence and J loses 5 bases, and the interval between the two ends is 7 bases. The CDR3 goes from the cysteine to the phenylalanine over 12 residues. CDR3 DNA only is kept here, 36 bases in frame from base 1. Material: blood. The sequence was collected from a woman aged 25-40 years with Graves' hyperthyroidism. This chain is built from TRBV2 and TRBJ2-5; a weak D assignment points to TRBD2 (5 bases agree). For the CDR3, the sequence is CASSEGEETQYF. In nucleotides, the sequence is TGTGCCAGCAGTGAGGGAGAGGAGACCCAGTACTTC.